A single sample gave rise to the 19 T cell receptor beta chains below, sequenced in a study of blood T cell repertoires in COVID-19. Assay: immunoSEQ multiplex PCR; the TCRdb copy retains only in-frame clones and omits some. The table shows approximately 220,000 clones, with around nine tenths occurring only once. The sample was peripheral blood. All receptors come from a man aged 40-49 years with acute or convalescent COVID-19.

V is TRBV18 and J is TRBJ1-2; D gene ambiguous. The length of the CDR3 is 12 residues. V was pared by 3 bases and J by 7 bases, with 9 bases between. From germline, CDR1 is KGHSH and CDR2 LQKENI. The CDR3 is CASSPTAGGYTF. DNA for the CDR3: TGTGCCAGCTCACCCACGGCGGGTGGCTACACCTTC.

The chain employs TRBV6-6 and TRBJ1-6; a possible D gene is TRBD1 (5 bases). V was shortened by 1 base and J by 9 bases, with 16 bases between the two germline ends. Germline V gene sequence: CDR1 MNHNY, CDR2 SVGAGI (reference sequence). This CDR3 spans 16 amino acids. Here the CDR3 reads CASSYFQGSTGSPLHF. Here the CDR3 DNA reads TGTGCCAGCAGTTACTTTCAGGGCAGTACGGGTTCACCCCTCCACTTT.

The CDR3 DNA reads TGTGCCAGCAGTTCGACAGGGTATGGCAATCAGCCCCAGCATTTT. Encoded protein: CASSSTGYGNQPQHF. The J gene is TRBJ1-5, the V gene TRBV28; the match to TRBD1 covers 7 bases. Germline lookup yields CDR1 MDHEN and CDR2 SYDVKM. Losses at the gene ends were 4 bases for V and 2 bases for J; bases not matched to a gene: 5. This CDR3 has 15 amino acids.

This chain links TRBV11-2 with TRBJ2-7, with 16 bases that match TRBD2. This CDR3 contains 16 residues. Looked up from germline, CDR1 is SGHAT and CDR2 is FQNNGV. V shed 4 bases, J shed 4 bases, and the junction held 4 bases outside the gene matches. The CDR3 here is CASSSGLAGGQYEQYF. The CDR3 DNA follows: TGTGCCAGCAGCTCGGGACTAGCGGGAGGGCAGTACGAGCAGTACTTC.

The rearrangement links TRBV29-1 to TRBJ1-5; 9 nucleotides match TRBD1. This CDR3 spans 14 amino acids. CDR1 is SQVTM, CDR2 ANQGSEA, per germline. The V gene end was trimmed by 6 bases and the J gene end by 11 bases; junction bases not matched to a gene: 14. The CDR3 coding sequence is TGCAGCGTCGCCGGGACAGGGATTTGGACAGCCCAGCATTTT. Translation gives CSVAGTGIWTAQHF.

This chain uses TRBV19 with TRBJ2-7; TRBD1 matches at 7 bases. J was trimmed by 3 bases and V by 3 bases; bases with no gene match: 11. The germline V gene has CDR1 LNHDA and CDR2 SQIVND (reference sequence). The CDR3 is 16 residues long. CDR3 region: CASSMGYGTVFYEQYF. CDR3 nucleotide sequence: TGTGCCAGTAGTATGGGATACGGGACAGTATTCTACGAGCAGTACTTC.

This clone was observed many times. The CDR3 DNA sequence: TGTGCCACCAGTGGCCTCGGGGGGTCGGGCACTGAAGCTTTCTTT. It codes for CATSGLGGSGTEAFF. The chain employs TRBV24-1 and TRBJ1-1; TRBD1 is a possible D gene (5 bases). V lost 5 bases and J lost 4, with 16 bases in between. CDR1 KGHDR and CDR2 SFDVKD come from the germline V gene. The CDR3 is made up of 15 amino acids.

Regarding this clone: An end of the junction differs from the germline gene, which may be a read error. J is TRBJ1-1 and V is TRBV6-5; tentatively, D is TRBD1 (5 bases). The germline V gene has CDR1 MNHEY and CDR2 SVGAGI. The CDR3 loop spans 16 amino acids. DNA for the CDR3: TGTGCCAGCAGATACTCGATGGGCAGGGTAACCACTGAAGCTTTCTTT. Translated, it gives CASRYSMGRVTTEAFF.

V usage is TRBV9 and J usage is TRBJ2-1; 7 nucleotides line up with TRBD2. The CDR3 extends over 14 amino acids. Germline loops: CDR1 SGDLS, CDR2 YYNGEE. J lost 9 bases, V lost 4 bases, and 10 bases had no gene match. This chain's CDR3 is CASSRGEWVREQFF. The CDR3 region has the DNA TGTGCCAGCAGCCGGGGGGAGTGGGTCCGTGAGCAGTTCTTC. Variable domain in full (rest from reference TRBV9 and TRBJ2-1): DSGVTQTPKHLITATGQRVTLRCSPRSGDLSVYWYQQSLDQGLQFLIQYYNGEERAKGNILERFSAQQFPDLHSELNLSSLELGDSALYFCASSRGEWVREQFFGPGTRLTVL.

This chain connects TRBV6-4 to TRBJ2-7, with a weak D call TRBD2 (6 bases). The germline CDR1 and CDR2 sequences are MRHNA and SNTAGT. The ends were cut back, 4 bases at V and 2 bases at J, with 15 bases in the middle. The CDR3 covers 15 residues. This CDR3 reads CASSASLAPAYEQYF. Here the CDR3 DNA reads TGTGCCAGCAGTGCCTCCCTAGCGCCAGCCTACGAGCAGTACTTC.

This clone showed up just once. The CDR3 nucleotides read TGTGCCAGCAGTTTATGGGGCGGGGGAGGCTACGAGCAGTACTTC. The encoded protein is CASSLWGGGGYEQYF. The rearrangement links TRBV27 to TRBJ2-7; 7 bases match TRBD2. V dropped 1 base and J dropped 3; count of bases not matched to a gene: 6. The CDR3 consists of 15 residues. The V gene's germline CDR1 is MNHEY and CDR2 SMNVEV (reference sequence).

The genes are TRBV19 and TRBJ1-5; D remains ambiguous. This CDR3 has 14 amino acids. V dropped 6 bases and J dropped 2 bases, with 11 bases sitting between them. Germline V gene sequence: CDR1 LNHDA, CDR2 SQIVND (reference sequence). For the CDR3, the DNA is TGTGCCAGTAGATGGAGGGATGGCAATCAGCCCCAGCATTTT. Its translation: CASRWRDGNQPQHF.

This clone was seen only once. This chain connects TRBV5-1 to TRBJ2-7, with D possibly being TRBD1 (5 bases). The V gene lost 2 bases and the J gene lost 1 base, with 13 bases spanning the gap. This CDR3 has 15 amino acids. CDR1 SGHRS and CDR2 YFSETQ come from the germline V gene. The CDR3 protein is CASSLLDTPSYEQYF. The CDR3 DNA is TGCGCCAGCAGCTTACTGGACACTCCGTCCTACGAGCAGTACTTC.

There are a few counts of this clone. The chain couples TRBV5-1 to TRBJ2-5; D remains ambiguous. The CDR3 length is 14 residues. The V end lost 6 bases, the J end lost 6 bases, and 18 bases lay between the germline ends. CDR1 SGHRS and CDR2 YFSETQ come from the germline V gene. This chain's CDR3 is CASNPRDFLKTQYF. The CDR3 DNA reads TGCGCCAGCAACCCGAGAGACTTCCTCAAGACCCAGTACTTC. The full variable domain, with the rest looked up from reference TRBV5-1 and TRBJ2-5, is KAGVTQTPRYLIKTRGQQVTLSCSPISGHRSVSWYQQTPGQGLQFLFEYFSETQRNKGNFPGRFSGRQFSNSRSEMNVSTLELGDSALYLCASNPRDFLKTQYFGPGTRLLVL.

This chain connects TRBV27 to TRBJ2-5; 12 bases are a match to TRBD1. Germline trimming cut 5 bases from V and 5 bases from J; bases unmatched to any gene: 6. There are 15 residues in the CDR3. Germline V gene data show CDR1 as MNHEY and CDR2 as SMNVEV (reference sequence). CDR3 sequence reads: CASSPGQGAGETQYF. DNA for the CDR3: TGTGCCAGCAGTCCGGGACAGGGGGCGGGGGAGACCCAGTACTTC.

The rearrangement links TRBV5-8 to TRBJ1-4; tentative D call: TRBD1 (6 bases). The V gene lost 4 bases and the J gene lost 3 bases, with 13 bases spanning the gap. This CDR3 has 15 amino acids. Germline V gives CDR1 SGHTS, CDR2 YDEGEE. CDR3 in amino acids: CASSTSGVANEKLFF. The CDR3 bases are TGTGCCAGCAGCACCTCAGGGGTGGCTAATGAAAAACTGTTTTTT.

The rearrangement joins TRBV2 to TRBJ2-1; TRBD2 matches at 11 bases. Germline CDR1 reads SNHLY; CDR2 reads FYNNEI. The CDR3 runs to 16 residues. Germline trimming cut 6 bases from V and 3 bases from J; bases unmatched to any gene: 7. DNA of the CDR3: TGTGCCAGCAGGGAGGGACTAGCGGCCCTCTACAATGAGCAGTTCTTC. It codes for CASREGLAALYNEQFF.

This clone was counted a single time. The V gene is TRBV2, the J gene TRBJ2-1, with 10 bases fitting TRBD2. This CDR3 has 17 residues. V dropped 6 bases and J dropped 7; count of bases not matched to a gene: 15. Germline CDR1 and CDR2: SNHLY and FYNNEI. The CDR3 DNA sequence: TGTGCCAGCAGGGAGGATTGGCTAGCGGGAGTCGGTAATGAGCAGTTCTTC. This sequence encodes CASREDWLAGVGNEQFF.

This chain links TRBV4-1 with TRBJ2-1, with 8 bases matching TRBD2. The CDR3 runs 15 residues. Germline-derived CDR1 and CDR2 are MGHRA and YSYEKL. V dropped 10 bases and J dropped 9; count of bases not matched to a gene: 17. The CDR3 sequence is CAIGRGGPGSGEQFF. The DNA for the CDR3 is TGCGCCATAGGACGCGGGGGGCCTGGTAGCGGTGAGCAGTTCTTC.